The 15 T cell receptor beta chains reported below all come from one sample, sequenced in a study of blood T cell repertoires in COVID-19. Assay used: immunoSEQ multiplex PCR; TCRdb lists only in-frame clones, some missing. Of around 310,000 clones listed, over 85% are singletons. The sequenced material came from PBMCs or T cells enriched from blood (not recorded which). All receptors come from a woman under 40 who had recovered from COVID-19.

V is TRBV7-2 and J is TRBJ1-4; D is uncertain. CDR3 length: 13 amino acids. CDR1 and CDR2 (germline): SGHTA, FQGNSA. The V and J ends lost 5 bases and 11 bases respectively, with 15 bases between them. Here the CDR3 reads CASSENRRDKLFF. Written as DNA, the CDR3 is TGTGCCAGCAGCGAGAATCGGAGGGATAAACTGTTTTTT.

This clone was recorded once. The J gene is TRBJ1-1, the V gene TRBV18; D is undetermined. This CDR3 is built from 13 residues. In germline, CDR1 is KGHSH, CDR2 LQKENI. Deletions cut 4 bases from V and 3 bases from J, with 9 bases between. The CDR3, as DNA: TGTGCCAGCTCACTCTTGGCGGACACTGAAGCTTTCTTT. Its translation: CASSLLADTEAFF.

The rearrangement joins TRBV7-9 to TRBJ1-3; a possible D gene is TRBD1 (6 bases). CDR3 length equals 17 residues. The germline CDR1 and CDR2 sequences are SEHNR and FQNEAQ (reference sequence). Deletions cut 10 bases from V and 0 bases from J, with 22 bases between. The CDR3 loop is CAIEKWDIRHSGNTIYF. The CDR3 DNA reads TGTGCCATCGAAAAGTGGGACATTCGCCACTCTGGAAACACCATATATTTT.

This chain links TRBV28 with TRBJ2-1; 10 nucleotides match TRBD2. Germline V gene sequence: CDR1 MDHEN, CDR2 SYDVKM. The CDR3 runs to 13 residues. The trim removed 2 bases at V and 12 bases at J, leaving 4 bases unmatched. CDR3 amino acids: CASSLPGLATQFF. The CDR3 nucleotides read TGTGCCAGCAGTTTACCGGGACTAGCGACGCAGTTCTTC.

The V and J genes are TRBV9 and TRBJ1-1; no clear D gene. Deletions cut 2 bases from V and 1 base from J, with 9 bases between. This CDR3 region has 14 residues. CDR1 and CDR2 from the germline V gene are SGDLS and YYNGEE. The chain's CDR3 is CASSVGVGNTEAFF. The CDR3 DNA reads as TGTGCCAGCAGCGTCGGGGTCGGGAACACTGAAGCTTTCTTT.

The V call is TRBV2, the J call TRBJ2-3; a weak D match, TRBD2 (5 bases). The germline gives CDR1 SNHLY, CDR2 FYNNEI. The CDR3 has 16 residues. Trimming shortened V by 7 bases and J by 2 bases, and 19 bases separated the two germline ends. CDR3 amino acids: CASTPQRYQPTDTQYF. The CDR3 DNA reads TGTGCCAGCACTCCCCAGCGGTACCAACCCACAGATACGCAGTATTTT.

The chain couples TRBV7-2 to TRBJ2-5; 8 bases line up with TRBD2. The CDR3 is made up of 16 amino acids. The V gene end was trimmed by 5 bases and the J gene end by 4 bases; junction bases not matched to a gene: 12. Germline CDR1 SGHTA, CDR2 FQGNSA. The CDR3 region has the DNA TGTGCCAGCAGCCCCCAAGCGGGAGCGGGAAGAGAGACCCAGTACTTC. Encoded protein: CASSPQAGAGRETQYF.

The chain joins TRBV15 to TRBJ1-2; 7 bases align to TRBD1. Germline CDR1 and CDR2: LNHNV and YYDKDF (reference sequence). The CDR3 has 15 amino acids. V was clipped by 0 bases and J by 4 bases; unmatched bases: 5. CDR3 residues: CATSRDTGDFYGYTF. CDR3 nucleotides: TGTGCCACCAGCAGAGATACAGGGGACTTCTATGGCTACACCTTC.

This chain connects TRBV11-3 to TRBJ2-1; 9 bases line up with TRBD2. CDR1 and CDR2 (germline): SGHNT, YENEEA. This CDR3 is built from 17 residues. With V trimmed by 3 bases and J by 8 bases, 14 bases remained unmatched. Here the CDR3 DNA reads TGTGCCAGCAGCTTCCGCCTGGATAGCGGGAGTTTCTATGAGCAGTTCTTC. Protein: CASSFRLDSGSFYEQFF.

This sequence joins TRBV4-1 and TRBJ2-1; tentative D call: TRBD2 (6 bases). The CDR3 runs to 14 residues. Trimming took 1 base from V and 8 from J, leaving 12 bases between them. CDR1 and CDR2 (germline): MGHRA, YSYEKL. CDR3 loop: CASSQVAAGYEQFF. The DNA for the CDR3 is TGCGCCAGCAGCCAAGTTGCGGCGGGGTATGAGCAGTTCTTC.

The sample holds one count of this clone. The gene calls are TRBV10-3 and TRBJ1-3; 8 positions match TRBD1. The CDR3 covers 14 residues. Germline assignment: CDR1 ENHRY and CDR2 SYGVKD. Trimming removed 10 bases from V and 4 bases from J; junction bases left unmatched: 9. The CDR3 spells CATVGQGVGNTIYF. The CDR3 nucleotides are TGTGCCACCGTTGGACAGGGTGTGGGAAACACCATATATTTT.

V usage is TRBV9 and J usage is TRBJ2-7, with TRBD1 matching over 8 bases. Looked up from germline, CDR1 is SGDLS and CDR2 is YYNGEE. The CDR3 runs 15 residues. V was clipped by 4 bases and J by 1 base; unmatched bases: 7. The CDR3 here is CASSRGQGSSYEQYF. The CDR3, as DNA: TGTGCCAGCAGCCGTGGACAGGGTTCTTCCTACGAGCAGTACTTC.

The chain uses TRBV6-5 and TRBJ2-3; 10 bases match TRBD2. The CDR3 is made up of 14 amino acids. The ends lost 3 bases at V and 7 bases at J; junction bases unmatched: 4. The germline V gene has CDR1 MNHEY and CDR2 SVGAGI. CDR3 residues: CASSYRTSGNTQYF. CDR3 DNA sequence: TGTGCCAGCAGTTATAGGACTAGCGGTAATACGCAGTATTTT.

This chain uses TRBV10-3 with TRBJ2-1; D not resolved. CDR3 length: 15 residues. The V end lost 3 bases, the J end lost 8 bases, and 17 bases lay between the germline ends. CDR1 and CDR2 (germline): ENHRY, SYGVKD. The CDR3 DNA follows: TGTGCCATCAGTGATGGTGCGGCTTACTCGGATGAGCAGTTCTTC. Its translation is CAISDGAAYSDEQFF.

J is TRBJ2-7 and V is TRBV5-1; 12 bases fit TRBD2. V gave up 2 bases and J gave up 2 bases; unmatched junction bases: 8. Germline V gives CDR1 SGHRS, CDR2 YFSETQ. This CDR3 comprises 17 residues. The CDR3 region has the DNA TGCGCCAGCAGCTTATCGACTAGCGGGAGTCCTACCTACGAGCAGTACTTC. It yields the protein CASSLSTSGSPTYEQYF.